This T cell receptor beta chain derives from a study of cytomegalovirus exposure and HLA in healthy donors. PCR used 60 Vbeta primers and 13 Jbeta primers. The method was immunoSEQ multiplex PCR; TCRdb's version includes in-frame clones alone and lacks a portion of them. The sample holds tens of thousands of clones, about 9.4% seen once. General study points: In a later analysis, TCR beta V- and J-gene trimming was associated with a missense DCLRE1C variant. Because they were indistinguishable, some V segments, including TRBV6-2 and TRBV6-3, were excluded.

This clone was detected only a few times. Antigen: not known. The ends lost 6 bases at V and 5 bases at J; junction bases unmatched: 4. CDR3 size: 13 residues. Germline V gene sequence: CDR1 MNHEY, CDR2 SVGAGI. Every donor was a healthy person donating bone marrow. The sequence was collected from a man aged 55 to 70 in good health and CMV-seropositive. This chain connects TRBV6-5 to TRBJ1-1, with 9 nucleotides matching TRBD1. The material sequenced was PBMCs. CDR3 region: CASRRQGETEAFF. The CDR3 DNA follows: TGTGCCAGCAGGCGACAGGGGGAAACTGAAGCTTTCTTT.